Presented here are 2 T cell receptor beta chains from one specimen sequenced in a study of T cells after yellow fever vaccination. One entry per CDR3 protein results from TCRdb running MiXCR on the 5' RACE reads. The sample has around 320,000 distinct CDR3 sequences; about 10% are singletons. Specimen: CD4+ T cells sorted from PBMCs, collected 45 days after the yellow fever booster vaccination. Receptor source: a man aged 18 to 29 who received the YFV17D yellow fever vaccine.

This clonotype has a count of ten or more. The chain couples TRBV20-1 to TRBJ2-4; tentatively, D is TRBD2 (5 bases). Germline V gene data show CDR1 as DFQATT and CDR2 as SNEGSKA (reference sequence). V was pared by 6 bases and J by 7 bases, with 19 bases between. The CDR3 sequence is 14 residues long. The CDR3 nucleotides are TGCAGTGCCCCACCTCGGGGAATCGGTAACATTCAGTACTTC. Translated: CSAPPRGIGNIQYF.

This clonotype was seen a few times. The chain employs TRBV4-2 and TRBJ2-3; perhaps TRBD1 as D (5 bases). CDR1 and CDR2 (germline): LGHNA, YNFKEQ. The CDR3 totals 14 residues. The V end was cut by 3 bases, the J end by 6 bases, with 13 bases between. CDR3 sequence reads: CASSQVTGSDTQYF. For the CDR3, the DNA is TGTGCCAGCAGCCAGGTAACAGGTAGCGATACGCAGTATTTT.